A single sample gave rise to the 10 T cell receptor beta chains below, sequenced in a study of technical replicates of blood from a few donors. Libraries were prepared by immunoSEQ multiplex PCR; TCRdb keeps only in-frame clonotypes and omits some of them. The repertoire holds about 80,000 clones, with 75% to 95% as singletons. Sequencing input: T cells isolated from PBMCs. The receptors come from a human donor in good health.

CDR3: CASSLGQGIGDTQYF. The CDR3 DNA sequence: TGTGCCAGCAGCCTGGGACAGGGGATCGGAGATACGCAGTATTTT. V is TRBV5-6 and J is TRBJ2-3; 10 bases agree with TRBD1. The germline V gene has CDR1 SGHDT and CDR2 YYEEEE. V lost 4 bases to trimming and J lost 5 bases; unmatched junction nucleotides: 7. This CDR3 has 15 residues.

The chain has TRBV19 and TRBJ2-1; 8 bases match TRBD2. V shed 3 bases, J shed 3 bases, and the junction held 4 bases outside the gene matches. The CDR3 length is 15 residues. CDR1 is LNHDA and CDR2 is SQIVND in the germline V gene (reference sequence). CDR3 in amino acids: CASSMGAGGYNEQFF. In DNA, the CDR3 is TGTGCCAGTAGTATGGGGGCGGGAGGCTACAATGAGCAGTTCTTC.

This clone was counted a few times. The rearrangement joins TRBV19 to TRBJ2-1; 10 nucleotides match TRBD2. Losses at the gene ends were 7 bases for V and 5 bases for J; bases not matched to a gene: 8. This CDR3 comprises 15 residues. Germline V gene data show CDR1 as LNHDA and CDR2 as SQIVND (reference sequence). The CDR3 bases are TGTGCCAGTACCTTCCTAGCGGGAGCCAACAATGAGCAGTTCTTC. This translates into CASTFLAGANNEQFF.

The chain links TRBV9 to TRBJ2-2; D call uncertain. V was shortened by 5 bases and J by 4 bases, with 6 bases between the two germline ends. The CDR3 runs to 12 residues. CDR1 SGDLS and CDR2 YYNGEE come from the germline V gene. The CDR3 nucleotides read TGTGCCAGCAGTCCATCCACCGGGGAGCTGTTTTTT. This translates into CASSPSTGELFF.

The V gene is TRBV18, the J gene TRBJ2-1; TRBD2 matches at 8 bases. The CDR3 spans 15 residues. V gave up 4 bases and J gave up 4 bases; unmatched junction bases: 6. Germline assignment: CDR1 KGHSH and CDR2 LQKENI. CDR3 nucleotides: TGTGCCAGCTCACAGGGGAGCGGGAGTTACAATGAGCAGTTCTTC. This encodes CASSQGSGSYNEQFF. Full variable domain (remainder filled in from reference TRBV18 and TRBJ2-1): NAGVMQNPRHLVRRRGQEARLRCSPMKGHSHVYWYRQLPEEGLKFMVYLQKENIIDESGMPKERFSAEFPKEGPSILRIQQVVRGDSAAYFCASSQGSGSYNEQFFGPGTRLTVL.

The chain links TRBV5-6 to TRBJ2-7; 7 bases are shared with TRBD1. V shed 5 bases, J shed 2 bases, and the junction held 4 bases outside the gene matches. CDR1 is SGHDT, CDR2 YYEEEE, per germline. The CDR3 is 13 residues long. Here the CDR3 DNA reads TGTGCCAGCAGACGACAGGGCACCTACGAGCAGTACTTC. It yields the protein CASRRQGTYEQYF.

This chain joins TRBV28 and TRBJ2-7, with 8 nucleotides matching TRBD1. The CDR3 runs to 13 residues. Germline CDR1 MDHEN, CDR2 SYDVKM. J lost 7 bases, V lost 2 bases, and 4 bases had no gene match. The CDR3 spells CASSLGTGLEQYF. The CDR3 DNA is TGTGCCAGCAGTTTAGGGACAGGATTAGAGCAGTACTTC.

The CDR3 DNA is TGTGCCAGCAGCTTCCGGGACAGGGGGCAGTCGGACGAGCAGTACTTC. Its protein is CASSFRDRGQSDEQYF. The chain combines TRBV7-9 with TRBJ2-7, with 12 nucleotides matching TRBD1. The CDR3 length is 16 residues. The junction had 8 bases not matched to a gene; V was cut back by 3 bases and J by 5 bases. Looked up from germline, CDR1 is SEHNR and CDR2 is FQNEAQ (reference sequence).

This chain links TRBV6-1 with TRBJ2-5; 7 bases align to TRBD1. V gave up 4 bases and J gave up 4 bases; unmatched junction bases: 6. Germline CDR1 is MNHNS and CDR2 is SASEGT. This CDR3 contains 14 residues. CDR3 nucleotides: TGTGCCAGCAGTGCGACAGGGTCCGGAGAGACCCAGTACTTC. Protein: CASSATGSGETQYF.

The chain is built from TRBV6-4 and TRBJ1-3; possible D gene TRBD1, 6 bases. This CDR3 spans 15 amino acids. Germline V lookup: CDR1 MRHNA, CDR2 SNTAGT. V gave up 10 bases and J gave up 4 bases, with 20 bases separating them. The CDR3 loop reads CATPASRDTGNTIYF. The CDR3 DNA reads TGTGCCACCCCCGCAAGCAGGGACACAGGAAACACCATATATTTT.